This T cell receptor (beta chain) was captured by sequencing in a study of early T cells in non-severe SARS-CoV-2 infection. TCRdb reprocessed the 5' RACE reads via MiXCR and lists one record per CDR3 protein. The sample comprises around 92,000 distinct CDR3 sequences, 9.5% to 11% of which are singletons, and 4% to 5.5% rests with the top ten. Trimming took 2 bases from V and 10 from J; bases not matched to a gene: 9. Looked up from germline, CDR1 is SEHNR and CDR2 is FQNEAQ (reference sequence). The CDR3 sequence is 15 residues long. The rearrangement joins TRBV7-9 to TRBJ2-1; 9 bases are shared with TRBD1. This sequence originates from an adult who was a healthcare worker with PCR-confirmed SARS-CoV-2 infection or an uninfected control (not recorded which). Sequencing was performed on whole blood. The CDR3 region has the DNA TGTGCCAGCAGCTTAACCGGGACAGGGACCCCCGAGCAGTTCTTC. Its protein is CASSLTGTGTPEQFF.